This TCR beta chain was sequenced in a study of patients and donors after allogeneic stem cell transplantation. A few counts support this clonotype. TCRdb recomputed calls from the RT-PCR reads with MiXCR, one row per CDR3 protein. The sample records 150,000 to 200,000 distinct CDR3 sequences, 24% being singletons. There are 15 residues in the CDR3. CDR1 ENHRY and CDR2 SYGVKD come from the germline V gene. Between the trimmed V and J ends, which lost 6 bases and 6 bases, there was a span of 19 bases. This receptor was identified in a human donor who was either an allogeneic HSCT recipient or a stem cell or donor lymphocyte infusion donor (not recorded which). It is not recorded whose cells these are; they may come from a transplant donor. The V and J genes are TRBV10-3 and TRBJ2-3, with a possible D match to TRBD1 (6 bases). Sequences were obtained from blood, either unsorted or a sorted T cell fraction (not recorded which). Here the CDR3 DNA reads TGTGCCATCAGCATCTCCCAACAGGGATCTGATACGCAGTATTTT. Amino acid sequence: CAISISQQGSDTQYF.